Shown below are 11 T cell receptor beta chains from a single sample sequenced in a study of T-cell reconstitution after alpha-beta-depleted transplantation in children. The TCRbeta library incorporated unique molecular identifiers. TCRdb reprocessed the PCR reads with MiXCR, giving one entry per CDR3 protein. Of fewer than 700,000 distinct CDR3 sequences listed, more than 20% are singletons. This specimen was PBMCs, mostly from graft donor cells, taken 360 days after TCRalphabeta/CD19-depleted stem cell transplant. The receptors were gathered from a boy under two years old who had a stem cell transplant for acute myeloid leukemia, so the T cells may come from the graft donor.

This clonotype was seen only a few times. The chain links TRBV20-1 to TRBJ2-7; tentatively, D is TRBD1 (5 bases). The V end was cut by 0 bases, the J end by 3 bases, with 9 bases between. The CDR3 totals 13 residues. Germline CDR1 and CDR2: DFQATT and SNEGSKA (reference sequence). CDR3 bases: TGCAGTGCTAGAGATCAGGGCCTCTACGAGCAGTACGTC. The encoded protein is CSARDQGLYEQYV.

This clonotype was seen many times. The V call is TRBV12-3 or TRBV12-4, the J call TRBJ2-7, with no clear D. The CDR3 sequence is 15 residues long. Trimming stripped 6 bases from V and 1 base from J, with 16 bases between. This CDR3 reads CASSRGDPISYEQYF. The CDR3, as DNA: TGTGCCAGCAGCCGCGGTGACCCCATATCCTACGAGCAGTACTTC.

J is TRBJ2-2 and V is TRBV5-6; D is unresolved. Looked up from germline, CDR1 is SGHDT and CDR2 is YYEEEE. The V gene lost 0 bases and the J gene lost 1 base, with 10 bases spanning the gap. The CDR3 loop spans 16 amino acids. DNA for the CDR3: TGTGCCAGCAGCTTGGAACACCTGATGAACACCGGGGAGCTGTTTTTT. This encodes CASSLEHLMNTGELFF.

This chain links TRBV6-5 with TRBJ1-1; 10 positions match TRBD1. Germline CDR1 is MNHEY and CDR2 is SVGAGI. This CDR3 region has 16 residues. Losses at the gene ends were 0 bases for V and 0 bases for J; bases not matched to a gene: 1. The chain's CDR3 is CASSYSGTGVNTEAFF. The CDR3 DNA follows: TGTGCCAGCAGTTACTCGGGGACAGGGGTGAACACTGAAGCTTTCTTT.

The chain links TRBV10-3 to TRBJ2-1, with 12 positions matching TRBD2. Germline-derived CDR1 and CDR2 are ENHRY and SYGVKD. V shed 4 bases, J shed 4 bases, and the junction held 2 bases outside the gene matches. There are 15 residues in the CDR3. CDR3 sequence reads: CAISGTSGEYNEQFF. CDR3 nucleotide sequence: TGTGCCATCAGTGGGACTAGCGGGGAATACAATGAGCAGTTCTTC.

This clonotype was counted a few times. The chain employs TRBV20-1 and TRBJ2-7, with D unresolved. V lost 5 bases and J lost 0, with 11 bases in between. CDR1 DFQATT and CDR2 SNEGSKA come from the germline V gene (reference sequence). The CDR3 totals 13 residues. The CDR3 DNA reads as TGCAGTGCTGCTGACGCGAACTCCTACGAGCAGTACGTC. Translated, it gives CSAADANSYEQYV.

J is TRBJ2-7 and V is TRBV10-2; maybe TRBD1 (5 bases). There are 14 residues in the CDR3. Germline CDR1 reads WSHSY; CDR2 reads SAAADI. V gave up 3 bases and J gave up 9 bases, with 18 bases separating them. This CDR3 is CASSEIGAPSGQYV. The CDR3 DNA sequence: TGCGCCAGCAGTGAAATAGGGGCACCCTCCGGGCAGTACGTC.

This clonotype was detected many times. CDR3 residues: CASSLEAGGYTF. The CDR3 bases are TGCGCCAGCAGCTTGGAAGCCGGAGGCTACACCTTC. This chain links TRBV5-1 with TRBJ1-2; D remains unclear. The CDR3 is 12 residues long. V dropped 0 bases and J dropped 8 bases, with 8 bases sitting between them. CDR1 is SGHRS, CDR2 YFSETQ, per germline. Full variable domain (outside the CDR3, taken from reference TRBV5-1 and TRBJ1-2): KAGVTQTPRYLIKTRGQQVTLSCSPISGHRSVSWYQQTPGQGLQFLFEYFSETQRNKGNFPGRFSGRQFSNSRSEMNVSTLELGDSALYLCASSLEAGGYTFGSGTRLTVV.

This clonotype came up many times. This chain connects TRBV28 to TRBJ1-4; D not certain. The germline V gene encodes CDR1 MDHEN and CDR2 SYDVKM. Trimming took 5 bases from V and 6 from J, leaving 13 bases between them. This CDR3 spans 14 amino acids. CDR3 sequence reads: CASSRDRGYEKLFF. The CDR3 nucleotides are TGTGCCAGCAGTCGGGATCGGGGATATGAAAAACTGTTTTTT.

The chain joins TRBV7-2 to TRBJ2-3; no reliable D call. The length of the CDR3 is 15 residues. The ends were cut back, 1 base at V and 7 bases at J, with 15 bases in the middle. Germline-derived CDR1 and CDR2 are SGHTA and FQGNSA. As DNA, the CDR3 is TGTGCCAGCAGCTTAGGCCCTGGATCTGCCTATACGCAGTATTTT. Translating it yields CASSLGPGSAYTQYF.

The CDR3 here is CASSYRATATWNTGELFF. In DNA form, the CDR3 reads TGTGCCAGCAGTTATCGGGCCACGGCCACCTGGAACACCGGGGAGCTGTTTTTT. The chain joins TRBV6-5 to TRBJ2-2; no clear D. The germline V gene has CDR1 MNHEY and CDR2 SVGAGI. The CDR3 totals 18 residues. Trimming removed 3 bases at V and 1 base at J, with 18 bases between.